Listed below are T cell receptor beta chains from one sample, sequenced in a study of T cells in Graves' hyperthyroidism and ophthalmopathy. TCRdb used MiXCR to reprocess the multiplex PCR reads, holding one entry per CDR3 protein. Of under 350,000 distinct CDR3 sequences in the sample, 21% were seen once. The sequenced sample was blood. The receptors shown here come from a woman in her forties or fifties with Graves' hyperthyroidism. The CDR3 runs from the conserved cysteine through the conserved F or W. D genes are given only for firm matches. Clone size appears in some rows only: once, few, many, or a class for an expanded clone.

j_gene	d_gene	abundance	v_gene	CDR3nt	CDR3aa
TRBJ2-1	TRBD2	many	TRBV3-1	TGTGCCAGCAGCCAAGATCTGGTAGCGGGGTACAATGAGCAGTTCTTC	CASSQDLVAGYNEQFF
TRBJ1-2	-	-	TRBV4-1	TGCGCCAGCAGCCAGGGCAACGGACAGAGATTTGGAGGCTACACCTTC	CASSQGNGQRFGGYTF
TRBJ2-7	-	few	TRBV28	TGTGCCAGCAGTATCACAGGGTTTCGGTACGAGCAGTACTTC	CASSITGFRYEQYF
TRBJ2-6	TRBD1	-	TRBV19	TGTGCCAGTAGACAGGGGGCGATCTCTGGGGCCAACGTCCTGACTTTC	CASRQGAISGANVLTF
TRBJ2-2	-	-	TRBV10-3	TGTGCCATCAGTGGGACAGACACCGGGGAGCTGTTTTTT	CAISGTDTGELFF
TRBJ1-2	-	-	TRBV28	TGTGCCAGCAGGGGGGGGGGGCTCAACTATGGCTACACCTTC	CASRGGGLNYGYTF
TRBJ1-5	-	-	TRBV2	TGTGCCAGTATGGGGGTGGGTCCCGGCAATCAGCCCCAGCATTTT	CASMGVGPGNQPQHF
TRBJ2-1	-	-	TRBV6-1	TGTGCCAGCAGTTCCCAGACGGTTAGCTCCTACAATGAGCAGTTCTTC	CASSSQTVSSYNEQFF
TRBJ2-1	TRBD2	-	TRBV20-1	TGCAGTGCCAGACTAGCGGGAGCGTCTGGGCACAATGAGCAGTTCTTC	CSARLAGASGHNEQFF
TRBJ2-4	TRBD1	many	TRBV7-3	TGTGCCAGCAGCCTCGACAGGGTCGGAAACATTCAGTACTTC	CASSLDRVGNIQYF
TRBJ1-5	-	-	TRBV12-3/TRBV12-4	TGTGCCAGCAGTCTCAGGGTTCAGCCCCAGCATTTT	CASSLRVQPQHF
TRBJ1-1	-	many	TRBV3-1	TGTGCCAGCAGCCAAGTCCCCAAAAACACTGAAGCTTTCTTT	CASSQVPKNTEAFF
TRBJ2-2	TRBD1	many	TRBV2	TGTGCCAGCAGTCGACAGGGGCACATCGGGGAGCTGTTTTTT	CASSRQGHIGELFF
TRBJ2-7	-	many	TRBV7-8	TGTGCCAGCAGCTTTAGGGTCTCCTCCTACGAGCAGTACTTC	CASSFRVSSYEQYF
TRBJ2-6	-	-	TRBV5-1	TGCGCCAGCAGCTTGGCCCAAGGGACCGGGGCCAACGTCCTGACTTTC	CASSLAQGTGANVLTF
TRBJ2-1	-	-	TRBV30	TGTGCCTGGAGTGTTTCAGGCTACAATGAGCAGTTCTTC	CAWSVSGYNEQFF
TRBJ2-5	TRBD2	-	TRBV5-6	TGTGCCAGCAGCTTTGGGCTAGCGGGGGAACAAGAGACCCAGTACTTC	CASSFGLAGEQETQYF
TRBJ2-2	TRBD1	-	TRBV28	TGTGCCAGCAGTTTATCACAGGGGCTGGGGGACACCGGGGAGCTGTTTTTT	CASSLSQGLGDTGELFF
TRBJ2-2	-	many	TRBV28	TGTGCCAGCAGCGGACAGATTAACACCGGGGAGCTGTTTTTT	CASSGQINTGELFF
TRBJ2-4	-	-	TRBV11-2	TGTGTCAGCAGCCCCCCCGGGTTAGCCAAAAACATTCAGTACTTC	CVSSPPGLAKNIQYF
TRBJ1-6	TRBD1	few	TRBV5-8	TGTGCCAGCAGCTACCAGGGGGGATCACCCCTCCACTTT	CASSYQGGSPLHF
TRBJ2-5	-	many	TRBV7-6	TGTGCCAGCAGCTTATTCATCGGGACCTCTCCAAAAGAGACCCAGTACTTC	CASSLFIGTSPKETQYF
TRBJ1-4	-	many	TRBV27	TGTGCCAGCAGTAAATTGTCCCGCCGTGGGCCAGATGAAAAACTGTTTTTT	CASSKLSRRGPDEKLFF
TRBJ2-1	-	-	TRBV6-5	TGTGCCAGCAGTTACGACCGGGGGGCGGGAGCCCGGCAGTTCTTC	CASSYDRGAGARQFF
TRBJ2-3	TRBD2	few	TRBV24-1	TGTGCCACCAGTGACCCAGGACTAGCGGGAGGGGATACGCAGTATTTT	CATSDPGLAGGDTQYF
TRBJ1-1	-	-	TRBV30	TGTGCCTGGAGGGAGGGCAGGGGTGCTGAAGCTTTCTTT	CAWREGRGAEAFF
TRBJ2-1	-	many	TRBV29-1	TGCAGCGTTGTCCCGGGACTCAATACCAATGAGCAGTTCTTC	CSVVPGLNTNEQFF
TRBJ2-2	TRBD2	many	TRBV7-2	TGTGCCAGCAGCTTAGGGGGACTAGCGGCGAACACCGGGGAGCTGTTTTTT	CASSLGGLAANTGELFF
TRBJ1-1	-	-	TRBV18	TGTGCCAGCTCCCACGTCGAGGGAGGGCTAGCTTTCTTT	CASSHVEGGLAFF